The rows below give T cell receptor beta chains drawn from one sample of a study of blood T cell repertoires in COVID-19. Repertoires were generated with immunoSEQ multiplex PCR, while TCRdb's copy carries only in-frame clones and drops some. Of tens of thousands of clones in the sample, roughly 85% are singletons; the top ten hold around 16%. The sequencing sample was made of peripheral blood. The source of these receptors is a human donor in a cohort sampled during active COVID-19. Both conserved end residues are part of each CDR3. D genes are given only for firm matches. Size values are once, few and many counts, or a class for expanded clones, and some rows have none.

clone_size	v_call	d_call	j_call	cdr3_nt	cdr3_aa
NA	TRBV7-3	NA	TRBJ2-7	TGTGCCAGCAGCCCCCAACATGGGAGCTACGAGCAGTACTTC	CASSPQHGSYEQYF
NA	TRBV30	TRBD2	TRBJ2-5	TGTGCCTGGAGTAGCGGGGGGGCCCGAGAGACCCAGTACTTC	CAWSSGGARETQYF
NA	TRBV18	NA	TRBJ2-3	TGTGCCAGCTCACCAAGCGATACGCAGTATTTT	CASSPSDTQYF
NA	TRBV30	TRBD1	TRBJ2-4	TGTGCCTCCTCCGAGACAGGGGGCAACATTCAGTACTTC	CASSETGGNIQYF
once	TRBV19	TRBD1	TRBJ1-1	TGTGCCAGCACCCGGGACAGGGGAAGGAACACTGAAGCTTTCTTT	CASTRDRGRNTEAFF
NA	TRBV5-1	TRBD2	TRBJ2-7	TGCGCCAGCAGCGCAACGGGGGGTAGTGTCGAGCAGTACTTC	CASSATGGSVEQYF
NA	TRBV7-2	NA	TRBJ1-3	TGTGCCAGCAGCTTAGAACAGAGAGACACCATATATTTT	CASSLEQRDTIYF
NA	TRBV7-2	NA	TRBJ1-5	TGTGCCAGCAGCTTAGTCGGACTTCAGCCCCAGCATTTT	CASSLVGLQPQHF
NA	TRBV4-2	TRBD2	TRBJ2-4	TGTGCCAGCAGCCAAGCCGGGACTAGCAGAGCCAAAAACATTCAGTACTTC	CASSQAGTSRAKNIQYF
NA	TRBV19	TRBD1	TRBJ2-7	TGTGCCAGTACCCCTACCGGACAGGGCCCCCCCTACGAGCAGTACTTC	CASTPTGQGPPYEQYF
NA	TRBV7-2	NA	TRBJ1-6	TGTGCCAGCAGCTTAGCGTTTAGGGGATCCGGTGTCCCCTATAATTCACCCCTCCACTTT	CASSLAFRGSGVPYNSPLHF
NA	TRBV2	TRBD1	TRBJ1-1	TGTGCCAGCAGGGCTACCGGGACAGGGCGGACTGAAGCTTTCTTT	CASRATGTGRTEAFF
NA	TRBV14	NA	TRBJ1-4	TGTGCCAGCAGCCAAGACCAGGGGACTAATGAAAAACTGTTTTTT	CASSQDQGTNEKLFF
NA	TRBV7-2	NA	TRBJ2-5	TGTGCCAGCAGCCTAAACCCCCAAGAGACCCAGTACTTC	CASSLNPQETQYF
NA	TRBV6-5	TRBD1	TRBJ2-7	TGTGCCAGCAGTTACGGGACAGGGGCCCACCGGGAGCAGTACTTC	CASSYGTGAHREQYF
NA	TRBV5-1	NA	TRBJ1-1	TGCGCCAGCAGCTTGGGGCCAGAGAACACTGAAGCTTTCTTT	CASSLGPENTEAFF
few	TRBV6-5	TRBD1	TRBJ2-7	TGTGCCAGCAGTTTCCGACAGGGGGAGTACTACGAGCAGTACTTC	CASSFRQGEYYEQYF
few	TRBV19	NA	TRBJ2-2	TGTGCCAGTAGTCGTCCGGGCACCGGGGAGCTGTTTTTT	CASSRPGTGELFF
NA	TRBV6-5	TRBD1	TRBJ2-7	TGTGCCAGCAGGGGACAGGGGGTTTGGGGAGAGCAGTACTTC	CASRGQGVWGEQYF
NA	TRBV27	TRBD1	TRBJ1-6	TGTGCCAGCAGTTTGAGGACAGGGCCTAGTTCACCCCTCCACTTT	CASSLRTGPSSPLHF
NA	TRBV5-1	TRBD1	TRBJ1-4	TGCGCCAGCAGCCCGGCGGGGGACAGGGCTGAAAAACTGTTTTTT	CASSPAGDRAEKLFF
NA	TRBV29-1	NA	TRBJ1-1	TGCAGGGTCGGAGGAGGGGAGAACACTGAAGCTTTCTTT	CRVGGGENTEAFF
NA	TRBV6-2/TRBV6-3	NA	TRBJ1-1	TGTGCCAGCAGTTCGATCTGGGCCTTCTTTGAAGCTTTCTTT	CASSSIWAFFEAFF
NA	TRBV3-1/TRBV3-2	TRBD2	TRBJ2-3	TGTGCCAGCAGCCTCGGACTAGCCTCAGATACGCAGTATTTT	CASSLGLASDTQYF
NA	TRBV7-6	TRBD1	TRBJ2-7	TGTGCCAGCAGCTTAGCTGACAGGGCCCCCTCCTACGAGCAGTACTTC	CASSLADRAPSYEQYF